This is a list of T cell receptor beta chains from one sample in a study of cytomegalovirus exposure and HLA in healthy donors. The protocol was immunoSEQ multiplex PCR, while the TCRdb copy is restricted to in-frame clones and leaves out a portion. Its listing shows approximately 110,000 clones. The sequenced sample consisted of PBMCs. These receptors originate from a man in his late teens or twenties in good health and CMV-seronegative. The CDR3 runs from the conserved cysteine through the conserved F or W. Fields, in order: J gene, V gene, D gene, CDR3 DNA, CDR3 protein. A D gene is named only where the DNA matches it firmly.

J: TRBJ2-3
V: TRBV2
D: TRBD1
DNA: TGTGCCACCCAGAGGTATTTTGGGACAGGGTTGGATACGCAGTATTTT
CDR3: CATQRYFGTGLDTQYF

J: TRBJ2-7
V: TRBV5-1
D: NA
DNA: TGCGCCAGCAGCTTGACATCTAGGGGGTCCGAGCAGTACTTC
CDR3: CASSLTSRGSEQYF

J: TRBJ1-5
V: TRBV28
D: NA
DNA: TGTGCCAGCAGTTTATGGGCGGGGGGTGGCAATCAGCCCCAGCATTTT
CDR3: CASSLWAGGGNQPQHF

J: TRBJ1-1
V: TRBV7-9
D: TRBD1
DNA: TGTGCCAGCAGGAATGACAGGGGGGAAGCTTTCTTT
CDR3: CASRNDRGEAFF

J: TRBJ2-7
V: TRBV11-2
D: NA
DNA: TGTGCCAGCAGTTACACAGGGTCCGAGCAGTACTTC
CDR3: CASSYTGSEQYF

J: TRBJ1-2
V: TRBV5-1
D: TRBD1
DNA: TGCGCCAGCAGCTTGTCGACAGGGACCTCTAACTATGGCTACACCTTC
CDR3: CASSLSTGTSNYGYTF

J: TRBJ1-5
V: TRBV6-6
D: TRBD1
DNA: TGTGCCAGCAATTGGGGGACAGCTAATCAGCCCCAGCATTTT
CDR3: CASNWGTANQPQHF

J: TRBJ1-1
V: TRBV5-1
D: NA
DNA: TGCGCCAGCAGCTTCAACGGGTTGGCTTTCTTT
CDR3: CASSFNGLAFF

J: TRBJ1-4
V: TRBV30
D: TRBD1
DNA: TGTGCCTGGAGTGTACGGTCAGGGGGTGGACGTGAAAAACTGTTTTTT
CDR3: CAWSVRSGGGREKLFF

J: TRBJ1-3
V: TRBV18
D: NA
DNA: TGTGCCAGCTCACCGCGTAGCTCTGGAAACACCATATATTTT
CDR3: CASSPRSSGNTIYF

J: TRBJ1-1
V: TRBV2
D: NA
DNA: TGTGCCAGCAGTTACGTTTCTGAGACTGAAGCTTTCTTT
CDR3: CASSYVSETEAFF

J: TRBJ1-6
V: TRBV5-6
D: NA
DNA: TGTGCCAGCAGCTTGCGCTCGGGGGGGAACAATTCACCCCTCCACTTT
CDR3: CASSLRSGGNNSPLHF

J: TRBJ1-1
V: TRBV7-9
D: TRBD1
DNA: TGTGCCAGCAGCTTGAAGGGGGCGGACACTGAAGCTTTCTTT
CDR3: CASSLKGADTEAFF

J: TRBJ2-2
V: TRBV13
D: NA
DNA: TGTGCCAGCAGCTTAGAGACAGGTTTTTCCGGGGAGCTGTTTTTT
CDR3: CASSLETGFSGELFF

J: TRBJ2-7
V: TRBV28
D: TRBD2
DNA: TGTGCCAGCAGTTCCTTGACTAGCGGGATTTACGAGCAGTACTTC
CDR3: CASSSLTSGIYEQYF

J: TRBJ1-1
V: TRBV19
D: NA
DNA: TGTGCCAGTAGTACCTCCGGGCCGGGCGGGGCTTTCTTT
CDR3: CASSTSGPGGAFF

J: TRBJ2-7
V: TRBV5-6
D: TRBD2
DNA: TGTGCCAGCAGCTTGTACCTAGCGGTGTCCTACGAGCAGTACTTC
CDR3: CASSLYLAVSYEQYF